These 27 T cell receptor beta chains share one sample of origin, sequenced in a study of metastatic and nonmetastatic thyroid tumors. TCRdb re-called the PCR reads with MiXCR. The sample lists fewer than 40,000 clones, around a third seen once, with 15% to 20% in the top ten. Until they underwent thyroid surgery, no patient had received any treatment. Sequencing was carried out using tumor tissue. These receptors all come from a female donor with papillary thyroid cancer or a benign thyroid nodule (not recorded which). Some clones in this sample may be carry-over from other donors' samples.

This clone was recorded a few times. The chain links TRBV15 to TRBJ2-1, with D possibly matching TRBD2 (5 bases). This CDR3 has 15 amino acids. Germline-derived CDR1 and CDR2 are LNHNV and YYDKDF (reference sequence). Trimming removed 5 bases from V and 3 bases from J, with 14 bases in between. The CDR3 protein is CATSDPAGVYNEQFF. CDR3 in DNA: TGTGCCACCAGCGATCCGGCGGGTGTCTACAATGAGCAGTTCTTC.

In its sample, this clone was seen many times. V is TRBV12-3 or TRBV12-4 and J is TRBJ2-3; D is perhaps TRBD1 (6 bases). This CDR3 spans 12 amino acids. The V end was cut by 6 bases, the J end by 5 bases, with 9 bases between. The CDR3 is CASSRGGDTQYF. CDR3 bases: TGTGCCAGCAGCCGAGGGGGAGATACGCAGTATTTT.

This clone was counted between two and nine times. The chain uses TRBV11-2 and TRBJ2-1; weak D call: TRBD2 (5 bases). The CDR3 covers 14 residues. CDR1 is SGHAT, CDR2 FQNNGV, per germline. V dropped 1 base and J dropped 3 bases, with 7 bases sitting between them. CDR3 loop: CASSLVTSYNEQFF. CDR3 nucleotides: TGTGCCAGCAGCTTAGTAACTAGCTACAATGAGCAGTTCTTC.

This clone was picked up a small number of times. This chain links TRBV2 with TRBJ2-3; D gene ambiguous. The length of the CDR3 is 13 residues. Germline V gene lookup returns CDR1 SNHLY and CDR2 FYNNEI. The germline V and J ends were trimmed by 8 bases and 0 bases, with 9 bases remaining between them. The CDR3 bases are TGTGCCAGCGGCCCGGACAGCACAGATACGCAGTATTTT. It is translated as CASGPDSTDTQYF.

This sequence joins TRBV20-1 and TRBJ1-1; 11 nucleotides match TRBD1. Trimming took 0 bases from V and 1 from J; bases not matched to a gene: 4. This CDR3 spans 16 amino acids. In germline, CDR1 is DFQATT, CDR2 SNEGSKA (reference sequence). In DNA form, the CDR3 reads TGCAGTGCTAGAGAGGCGGGACAGGGGGGGAACACTGAAGCTTTCTTT. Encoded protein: CSAREAGQGGNTEAFF.

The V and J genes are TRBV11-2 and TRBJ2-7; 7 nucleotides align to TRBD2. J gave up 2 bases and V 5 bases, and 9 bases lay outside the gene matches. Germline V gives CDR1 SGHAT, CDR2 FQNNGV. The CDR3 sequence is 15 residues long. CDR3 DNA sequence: TGTGCCAGCAGCCAGACTAGCTTTTCGCCCTACGAGCAGTACTTC. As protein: CASSQTSFSPYEQYF.

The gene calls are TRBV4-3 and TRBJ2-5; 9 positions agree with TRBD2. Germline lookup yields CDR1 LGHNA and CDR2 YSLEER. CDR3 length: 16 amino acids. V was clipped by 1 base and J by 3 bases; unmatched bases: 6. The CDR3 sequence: CASSQGPAGGEETQYF. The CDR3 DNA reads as TGCGCCAGCAGCCAAGGCCCCGCGGGAGGGGAAGAGACCCAGTACTTC.

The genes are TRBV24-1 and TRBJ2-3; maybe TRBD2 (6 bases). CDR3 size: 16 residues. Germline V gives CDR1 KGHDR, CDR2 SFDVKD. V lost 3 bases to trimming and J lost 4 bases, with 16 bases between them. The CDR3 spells CATSDPGLRSPDTQYF. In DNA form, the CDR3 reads TGTGCCACCAGTGATCCGGGACTCAGATCTCCAGATACGCAGTATTTT.

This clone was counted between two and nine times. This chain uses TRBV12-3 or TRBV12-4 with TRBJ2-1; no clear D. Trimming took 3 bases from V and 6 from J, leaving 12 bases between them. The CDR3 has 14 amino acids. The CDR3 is CASSFRQSLNEQFF. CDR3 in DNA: TGTGCCAGCAGTTTCCGGCAGAGTCTCAATGAGCAGTTCTTC.

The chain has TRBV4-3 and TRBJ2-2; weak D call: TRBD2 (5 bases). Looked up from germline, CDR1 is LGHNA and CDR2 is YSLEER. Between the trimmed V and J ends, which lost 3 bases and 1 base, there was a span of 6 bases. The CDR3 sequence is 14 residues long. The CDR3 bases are TGCGCCAGCAGCCATGGACTGAACACCGGGGAGCTGTTTTTT. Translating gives CASSHGLNTGELFF.

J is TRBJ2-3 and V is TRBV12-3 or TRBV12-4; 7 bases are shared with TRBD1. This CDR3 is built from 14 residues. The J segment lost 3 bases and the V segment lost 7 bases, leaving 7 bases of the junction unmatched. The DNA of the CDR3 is TGTGCCAGCACTCGACAGGGTTCGACAGATACGCAGTATTTT. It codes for CASTRQGSTDTQYF.

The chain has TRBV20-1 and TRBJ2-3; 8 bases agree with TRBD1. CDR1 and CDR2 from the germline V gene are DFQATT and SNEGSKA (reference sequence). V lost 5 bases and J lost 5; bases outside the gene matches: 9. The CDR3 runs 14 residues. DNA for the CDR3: TGCAGTGCTCGCAGGACAGGGTCAGTAGATACGCAGTATTTT. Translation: CSARRTGSVDTQYF.

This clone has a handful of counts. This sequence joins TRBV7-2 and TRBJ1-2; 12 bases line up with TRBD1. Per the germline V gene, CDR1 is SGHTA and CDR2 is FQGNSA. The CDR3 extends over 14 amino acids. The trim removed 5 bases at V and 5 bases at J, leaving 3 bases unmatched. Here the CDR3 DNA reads TGTGCCAGCAGCCCGGGACAGGGGGCGTATGGCTACACCTTC. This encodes CASSPGQGAYGYTF.

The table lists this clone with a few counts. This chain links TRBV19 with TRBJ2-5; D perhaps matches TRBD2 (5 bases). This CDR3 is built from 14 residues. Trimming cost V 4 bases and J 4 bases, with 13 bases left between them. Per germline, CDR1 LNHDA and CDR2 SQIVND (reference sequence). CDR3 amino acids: CASSSTGMGETQYF. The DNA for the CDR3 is TGTGCCAGTAGTAGCACGGGGATGGGAGAGACCCAGTACTTC.

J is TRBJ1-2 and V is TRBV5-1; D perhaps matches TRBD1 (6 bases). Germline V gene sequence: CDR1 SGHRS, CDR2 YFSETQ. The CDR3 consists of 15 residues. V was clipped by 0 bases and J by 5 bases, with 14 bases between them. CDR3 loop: CASSLGGAGPYGYTF. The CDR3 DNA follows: TGCGCCAGCAGCTTGGGGGGGGCAGGACCTTATGGCTACACCTTC.

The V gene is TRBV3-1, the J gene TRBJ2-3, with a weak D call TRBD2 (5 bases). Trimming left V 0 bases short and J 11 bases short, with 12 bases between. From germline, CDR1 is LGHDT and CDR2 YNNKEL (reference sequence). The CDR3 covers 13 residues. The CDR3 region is CASSQESDREQYF. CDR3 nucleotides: TGTGCCAGCAGCCAAGAGAGCGATCGGGAGCAGTATTTT.

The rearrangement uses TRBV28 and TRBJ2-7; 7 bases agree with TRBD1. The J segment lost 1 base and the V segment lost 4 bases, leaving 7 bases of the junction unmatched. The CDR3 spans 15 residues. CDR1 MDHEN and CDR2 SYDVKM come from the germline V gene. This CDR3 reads CASSSGQAESYEQYF. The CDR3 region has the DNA TGTGCCAGCAGTTCTGGACAGGCAGAATCCTACGAGCAGTACTTC.

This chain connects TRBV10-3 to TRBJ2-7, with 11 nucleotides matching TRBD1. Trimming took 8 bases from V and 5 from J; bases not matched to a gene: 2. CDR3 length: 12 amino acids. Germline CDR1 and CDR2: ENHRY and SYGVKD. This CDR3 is CAIGTGGNEQYF. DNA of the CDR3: TGTGCCATCGGGACAGGGGGAAACGAGCAGTACTTC.

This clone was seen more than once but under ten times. In nucleotides, the CDR3 is TGTGCCAGCAGTTTACAATGGCTCTCTGGGGCCAACGTCCTGACTTTC. It encodes CASSLQWLSGANVLTF. The V gene is TRBV27, the J gene TRBJ2-6, with D unclear. Germline V CDR1 and CDR2: MNHEY, SMNVEV (reference sequence). V was pared by 2 bases and J by 0 bases, with 8 bases between. The CDR3 consists of 16 residues.

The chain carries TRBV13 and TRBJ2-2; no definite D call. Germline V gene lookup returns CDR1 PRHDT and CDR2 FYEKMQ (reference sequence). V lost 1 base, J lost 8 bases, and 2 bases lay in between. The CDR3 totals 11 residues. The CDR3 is CASSLVGELFF. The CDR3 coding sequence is TGTGCCAGCAGCTTAGTAGGGGAGCTGTTTTTT.

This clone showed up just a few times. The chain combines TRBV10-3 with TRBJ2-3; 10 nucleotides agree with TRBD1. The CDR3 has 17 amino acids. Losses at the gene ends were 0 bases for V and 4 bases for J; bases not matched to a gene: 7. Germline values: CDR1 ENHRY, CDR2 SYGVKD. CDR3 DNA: TGTGCCATCAGTGAGTCCGTGACAGGGGGCAGCCCAGATACGCAGTATTTT. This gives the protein CAISESVTGGSPDTQYF.

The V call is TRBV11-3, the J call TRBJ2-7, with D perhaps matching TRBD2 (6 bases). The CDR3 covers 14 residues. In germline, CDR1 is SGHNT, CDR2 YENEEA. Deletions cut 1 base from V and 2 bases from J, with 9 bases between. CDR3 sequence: CASSLVRDTYEQYF. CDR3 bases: TGTGCCAGCAGCTTAGTGCGGGATACCTACGAGCAGTACTTC.

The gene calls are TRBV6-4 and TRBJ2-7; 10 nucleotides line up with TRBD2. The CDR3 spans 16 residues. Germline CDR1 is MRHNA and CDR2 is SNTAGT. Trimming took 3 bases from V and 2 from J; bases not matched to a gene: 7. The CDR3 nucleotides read TGTGCCAGCAGTGAAGCGGGGGGGGACAGACCCTACGAGCAGTACTTC. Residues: CASSEAGGDRPYEQYF.

CDR3 loop: CASTKDLYTYNEQFF. The CDR3 nucleotides are TGTGCCAGCACCAAGGACCTGTATACCTACAATGAGCAGTTCTTC. The chain recombines TRBV6-1 with TRBJ2-1; D gene uncertain. CDR1 MNHNS and CDR2 SASEGT come from the germline V gene. The CDR3 covers 15 residues. The ends were cut back, 7 bases at V and 2 bases at J, with 15 bases in the middle.

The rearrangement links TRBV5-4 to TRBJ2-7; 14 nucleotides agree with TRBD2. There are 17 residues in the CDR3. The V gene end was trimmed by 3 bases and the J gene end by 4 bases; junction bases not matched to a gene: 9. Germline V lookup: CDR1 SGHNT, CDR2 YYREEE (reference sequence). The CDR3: CASSSSQGLAGVYEQYF. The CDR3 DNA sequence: TGTGCCAGCAGCTCGAGCCAGGGACTAGCGGGAGTTTACGAGCAGTACTTC. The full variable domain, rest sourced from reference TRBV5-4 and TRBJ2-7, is ETGVTQSPTHLIKTRGQQVTLRCSSQSGHNTVSWYQQALGQGPQFIFQYYREEENGRGNFPPRFSGLQFPNYSSELNVNALELDDSALYLCASSSSQGLAGVYEQYFGPGTRLTVT.

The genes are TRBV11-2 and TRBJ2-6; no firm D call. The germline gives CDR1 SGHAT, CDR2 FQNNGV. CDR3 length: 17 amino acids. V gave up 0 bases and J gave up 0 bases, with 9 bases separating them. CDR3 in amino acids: CASSLDRQDSGANVLTF. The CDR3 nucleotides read TGTGCCAGCAGCTTAGATCGGCAGGACTCTGGGGCCAACGTCCTGACTTTC.

The CDR3 region is CASSFQLDASSGNTIYF. The CDR3, as DNA: TGTGCCAGCAGCTTTCAATTGGACGCAAGCTCTGGAAACACCATATATTTT. The V and J genes are TRBV11-1 and TRBJ1-3, with unresolved D. Between the trimmed V and J ends, which lost 3 bases and 0 bases, there was a span of 15 bases. The germline V gene encodes CDR1 SGHAT and CDR2 FQDESV (reference sequence). The CDR3 is 17 residues long.